This TCR beta chain comes out of a study of memory CD4+ T cells and cytomegalovirus serostatus. Study-wide results and caveats: The CMV-associated TCR signature appears largely within the CD4+ memory repertoire. Each of fewer than 80 CMV-associated TCRbeta sequences occurred in one to five individuals. Repertoires predicted CMV serostatus with median bootstrapped AUC of about 0.96.

The method was immunoSEQ multiplex PCR; TCRdb's version includes in-frame clones alone and lacks a portion of them. The data contain 75,000 to 95,000 clones, approximately 80% of them singletons. Trimming removed 3 bases from V and 1 base from J, with 6 bases in between. The germline CDR1 and CDR2 sequences are KGHSH and LQKENI. The CDR3 runs to 13 residues. The sort gate was single viable CD3+CD4+CD8-CD45RO+ cells for memory CD4+ T cells. About this clone: What it recognizes is unknown. This same CDR3 is encoded by further DNA sequences in the sample.

The sequenced sample was memory CD4+ T cells from blood. The chain has TRBV18 and TRBJ1-1; D uncertain. The TCR was taken from an adult in good health and CMV-seronegative. In nucleotides, the CDR3 is TGTGCCAGCTCACCCACAGAGAACACTGAAGCTTTCTTT. Protein sequence: CASSPTENTEAFF.